Below are 14 T cell receptor beta chains sequenced from a single sample in a study of blood T cell repertoires in COVID-19. TCRdb's table, derived via immunoSEQ multiplex PCR, lists solely in-frame clones and lacks some. The sample consists of some 250,000 clones, about four fifths of them appearing once. The sequenced material came from peripheral blood. The receptor set was obtained from a man at least 80 years old with acute or convalescent COVID-19.

The gene calls are TRBV28 and TRBJ2-5; 7 bases map to TRBD1. Germline V gene lookup returns CDR1 MDHEN and CDR2 SYDVKM. This CDR3 has 13 residues. Trimming cost V 5 bases and J 3 bases; bases outside gene matches: 3. CDR3 residues: CASSKGQKETQYF. The CDR3 DNA reads as TGTGCCAGCAGTAAGGGACAGAAAGAGACCCAGTACTTC.

The chain recombines TRBV28 with TRBJ2-2; D is possibly TRBD2 (5 bases). With 1 base removed from V and 6 bases from J, the gap between germline ends came to 15 bases. Germline V gene data show CDR1 as MDHEN and CDR2 as SYDVKM. The CDR3 consists of 16 residues. This CDR3 is CASSLSRRPSAGELFF. For the CDR3, the DNA is TGTGCCAGCAGTTTATCTAGGAGGCCTAGTGCCGGGGAGCTGTTTTTT.

The J gene is TRBJ1-1, the V gene TRBV7-2; a possible D gene is TRBD1 (5 bases). CDR1 and CDR2 from the germline V gene are SGHTA and FQGNSA. This CDR3 has 12 amino acids. The germline V and J ends were trimmed by 5 bases and 8 bases, with 12 bases remaining between them. The CDR3 nucleotides are TGTGCCAGCAGCCTCTGGGGGGTCGAAGCTTTCTTT. This translates into CASSLWGVEAFF. Together with reference TRBV7-2 and TRBJ1-1, the CDR3 gives the full variable domain: GAGVSQSPSNKVTEKGKDVELRCDPISGHTALYWYRQSLGQGLEFLIYFQGNSAPDKSGLPSDRFSAERTGGSVSTLTIQRTQQEDSAVYLCASSLWGVEAFFGQGTRLTVV.

This clone has only a few counts. The chain combines TRBV6-5 with TRBJ1-2; possible D gene TRBD1, 5 bases. The CDR3 is 14 amino acids. Germline CDR1 is MNHEY and CDR2 is SVGAGI. Trimming pared 4 bases from V and 1 base from J, leaving 10 bases between. CDR3 bases: TGTGCCAGCAGTTCTGGACAAATTAACTATGGCTACACCTTC. Translation: CASSSGQINYGYTF.

The V call is TRBV11-2, the J call TRBJ2-3, with 9 bases lining up with TRBD2. Germline CDR1 SGHAT, CDR2 FQNNGV. The CDR3 extends over 17 amino acids. Losses at the gene ends were 0 bases for V and 4 bases for J; bases not matched to a gene: 8. The CDR3 here is CASSLDRRGGGPDTQYF. DNA of the CDR3: TGTGCCAGCAGCTTAGATCGCCGCGGGGGGGGCCCAGATACGCAGTATTTT.

This clone was seen only a few times. The gene calls are TRBV4-1 and TRBJ1-6; possible D gene TRBD1, 5 bases. V shed 5 bases and J shed 7 bases, with 12 bases lying between them. This CDR3 has 14 amino acids. CDR1 and CDR2 from the germline V gene are MGHRA and YSYEKL. The CDR3 reads CASSSGTPNSPLHF. The CDR3 nucleotides read TGCGCCAGCAGCTCCGGGACTCCAAATTCACCCCTCCACTTT.

The chain has TRBV6-4 and TRBJ1-6; D unclear. Germline V gene sequence: CDR1 MRHNA, CDR2 SNTAGT. The CDR3 has 13 amino acids. V was clipped by 7 bases and J by 7 bases, with 11 bases between them. The CDR3 DNA follows: TGTGCCAGCACCCGGTCGAGGAATTCACCCCTCCACTTT. Protein product: CASTRSRNSPLHF.

This chain uses TRBV4-1 with TRBJ2-3; a weak D match, TRBD1 (6 bases). Germline V CDR1 and CDR2: MGHRA, YSYEKL. The CDR3 sequence is 15 residues long. Trimming took off 3 bases at V and 6 bases at J, with 16 bases between the two ends. CDR3 amino acids: CASSHPGTPGDTQYF. CDR3 bases: TGCGCCAGCAGCCACCCCGGGACACCTGGGGATACGCAGTATTTT.

The V and J genes are TRBV28 and TRBJ1-4, with D tentatively TRBD1 (6 bases). The CDR3 is made up of 13 amino acids. Trimming left V 10 bases short and J 8 bases short, with 17 bases between. Germline loops: CDR1 MDHEN, CDR2 SYDVKM. CDR3: CAIYSGQSEKLFF. CDR3 DNA sequence: TGTGCCATCTACTCCGGACAGAGCGAAAAACTGTTTTTT.

In its sample, this clone was seen once. The chain employs TRBV7-2 and TRBJ2-3; 10 bases agree with TRBD2. Trimming took 2 bases from V and 0 from J; bases not matched to a gene: 11. There are 19 residues in the CDR3. Looked up from germline, CDR1 is SGHTA and CDR2 is FQGNSA. CDR3 coding DNA: TGTGCCAGCAGCTTATTTTGGCTAGCGGGGGCCGGCAGCACAGATACGCAGTATTTT. Protein product: CASSLFWLAGAGSTDTQYF.

The gene calls are TRBV28 and TRBJ1-2; D gene ambiguous. V lost 2 bases and J 6 bases, leaving 7 bases between the germline ends. The germline CDR1 and CDR2 sequences are MDHEN and SYDVKM. The CDR3 length is 12 residues. CDR3: CASSLRGHGYTF. In nucleotides, the CDR3 is TGTGCCAGCAGTTTACGCGGGCATGGCTACACCTTC.

The chain combines TRBV27 with TRBJ2-7, with D possibly TRBD1 on 6 matching bases. The ends were cut back, 4 bases at V and 4 bases at J, with 17 bases in the middle. This CDR3 contains 15 residues. Germline CDR1 and CDR2: MNHEY and SMNVEV (reference sequence). The CDR3 region has the DNA TGTGCCAGCAGTTCCGGGACAAGTGCTTTGTACGAGCAGTACTTC. It specifies CASSSGTSALYEQYF.

V is TRBV7-2 and J is TRBJ1-1, with D perhaps matching TRBD1 (5 bases). The V end lost 2 bases, the J end lost 0 bases, and 10 bases lay between the germline ends. The CDR3 totals 15 residues. CDR1 is SGHTA and CDR2 is FQGNSA in the germline V gene. The CDR3 loop is CASSLSSGLNTEAFF. CDR3 DNA sequence: TGTGCCAGCAGCTTATCGTCAGGGCTGAACACTGAAGCTTTCTTT.

CDR3 residues: CASSFLLTGSLASTDTQYF. The DNA for the CDR3 is TGTGCCAGCAGCTTCTTATTGACAGGGAGTCTCGCCAGTACAGATACGCAGTATTTT. The chain recombines TRBV5-5 with TRBJ2-3; 7 positions match TRBD1. This CDR3 contains 19 residues. The V and J ends lost 2 bases and 3 bases, in that order; junction bases with no gene match: 18. Germline loops: CDR1 SGHKS, CDR2 YYEKEE (reference sequence).